Listed here are 9 T cell receptor beta chains from one sample, sequenced in a study of blood T cell repertoires in COVID-19. Produced via immunoSEQ multiplex PCR; TCRdb's table is partial and in-frame only. The sample has some 200,000 clones; around 82% are singletons. The sample consisted of PBMCs or T cells enriched from blood (not recorded which). The receptors stem from a woman aged 40-49 years with acute COVID-19.

The rearrangement links TRBV7-9 to TRBJ2-2, with TRBD1 identical over 10 bases. This CDR3 comprises 14 residues. V gave up 5 bases and J gave up 4 bases; unmatched junction bases: 1. CDR1 is SEHNR and CDR2 is FQNEAQ in the germline V gene (reference sequence). The CDR3 protein is CASSRQGATGELFF. In nucleotides, the CDR3 is TGTGCCAGCAGCCGACAGGGGGCCACCGGGGAGCTGTTTTTT.

This clone was observed a few times. The J gene is TRBJ2-3, the V gene TRBV6-4, with 7 bases that match TRBD1. With V trimmed by 3 bases and J by 4 bases, 4 bases remained unmatched. The CDR3 runs to 14 residues. The V gene's germline CDR1 is MRHNA and CDR2 SNTAGT. In DNA, the CDR3 is TGTGCCAGCAGTGATGGACAGGACTCAGATACGCAGTATTTT. Amino acid sequence: CASSDGQDSDTQYF.

This clone occurred once. The chain employs TRBV30 and TRBJ1-2; the D gene is possibly TRBD1 (6 bases). In germline, CDR1 is GTSNPN, CDR2 SVGIG (reference sequence). Trimming removed 2 bases at V and 6 bases at J, with 16 bases between. The CDR3 is made up of 14 amino acids. CDR3 sequence: CAWSLRLGADGYTF. The DNA of the CDR3 is TGTGCCTGGAGTCTTAGGTTGGGGGCTGATGGCTACACCTTC.

The gene calls are TRBV9 and TRBJ1-2; D is perhaps TRBD1 (5 bases). The V and J ends lost 2 bases and 5 bases respectively, with 10 bases between them. The CDR3 runs to 13 residues. The germline V gene encodes CDR1 SGDLS and CDR2 YYNGEE. In DNA form, the CDR3 reads TGTGCCAGCAGCGTTGACAGCAATTATGGCTACACCTTC. This codes for CASSVDSNYGYTF.

The V call is TRBV28, the J call TRBJ2-7; possibly TRBD1 for D (5 bases). Trimming shortened V by 6 bases and J by 2 bases, and 14 bases separated the two germline ends. The germline gives CDR1 MDHEN, CDR2 SYDVKM. The CDR3 runs to 14 residues. The CDR3 coding sequence is TGTGCCAGCAGAAACAGGAGAACTACCTACGAGCAGTACTTC. Protein sequence: CASRNRRTTYEQYF.

A single count supports this clone. The chain recombines TRBV10-1 with TRBJ2-3; 10 bases align to TRBD2. This CDR3 has 16 amino acids. J lost 4 bases, V lost 6 bases, and 10 bases had no gene match. CDR1 is WNHNN, CDR2 SYGVQD, per germline (reference sequence). The CDR3 coding sequence is TGCGCCAGCAGCCTAAGCGGGGGGGCTAACCCAGATACGCAGTATTTT. Translating gives CASSLSGGANPDTQYF.

The chain recombines TRBV5-6 with TRBJ2-1; D remains unclear. Between the trimmed V and J ends, which lost 2 bases and 6 bases, there was a span of 12 bases. In germline, CDR1 is SGHDT, CDR2 YYEEEE. The CDR3 totals 14 residues. CDR3 sequence reads: CASSFDFGSNEQFF. The CDR3 bases are TGTGCCAGCAGCTTCGACTTCGGTAGCAATGAGCAGTTCTTC.

This clone has just a few counts. The V gene is TRBV30, the J gene TRBJ1-4; D is ambiguous. The CDR3 is 14 amino acids. The V gene's germline CDR1 is GTSNPN and CDR2 SVGIG (reference sequence). The V end was cut by 3 bases, the J end by 5 bases, with 13 bases between. The CDR3 spells CAWRTLVGNEKLFF. Written as DNA, the CDR3 is TGTGCCTGGAGGACTTTAGTCGGCAATGAAAAACTGTTTTTT.

CDR3 region: CASSLAPHLANTGELFF. In nucleotides, the CDR3 is TGCGCCAGCAGCTTGGCCCCACACCTCGCGAACACCGGGGAGCTGTTTTTT. J is TRBJ2-2 and V is TRBV5-1; D gene uncertain. CDR3 length equals 17 residues. V lost 0 bases, J lost 0 bases, and 12 bases lay in between. Germline CDR1 reads SGHRS; CDR2 reads YFSETQ. Full variable domain (remainder filled in from reference TRBV5-1 and TRBJ2-2): KAGVTQTPRYLIKTRGQQVTLSCSPISGHRSVSWYQQTPGQGLQFLFEYFSETQRNKGNFPGRFSGRQFSNSRSEMNVSTLELGDSALYLCASSLAPHLANTGELFFGEGSRLTVL.